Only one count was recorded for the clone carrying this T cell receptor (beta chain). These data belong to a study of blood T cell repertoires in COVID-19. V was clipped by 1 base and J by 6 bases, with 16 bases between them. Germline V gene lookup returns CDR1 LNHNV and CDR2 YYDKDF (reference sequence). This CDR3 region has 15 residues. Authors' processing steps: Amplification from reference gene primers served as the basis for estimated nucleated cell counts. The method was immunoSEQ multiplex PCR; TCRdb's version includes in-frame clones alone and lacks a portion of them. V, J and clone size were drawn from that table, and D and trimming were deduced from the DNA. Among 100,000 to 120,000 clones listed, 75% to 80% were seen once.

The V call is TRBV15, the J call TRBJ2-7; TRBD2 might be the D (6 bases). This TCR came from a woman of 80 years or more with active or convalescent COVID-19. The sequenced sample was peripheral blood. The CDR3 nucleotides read TGTGCCACCAGCAGAGGAAGAGAGGAGGGTCGCGAGCAGTACTTC. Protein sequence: CATSRGREEGREQYF. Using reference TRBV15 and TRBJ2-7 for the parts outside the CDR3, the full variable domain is DAMVIQNPRYQVTQFGKPVTLSCSQTLNHNVMYWYQQKSSQAPKLLFHYYDKDFNNEADTPDNFQSRRPNTSFCFLDIRSPGLGDTAMYLCATSRGREEGREQYFGPGTRLTVT.